These 29 T cell receptor beta chains originate from one sample sequenced in a study of CD8 T cells in ankylosing spondylitis. TCRdb fed the 5' RACE reads into MiXCR, producing one record per CDR3 protein. In the table there are just over 300,000 distinct CDR3 sequences, roughly 20% of which are singletons. The specimen was blood, either unsorted or a sorted T cell fraction (not recorded which). The receptors shown here come from a female donor with ankylosing spondylitis or in good health (not recorded which).

The rearrangement links TRBV20-1 to TRBJ2-3; D is undetermined. The V gene's germline CDR1 is DFQATT and CDR2 SNEGSKA (reference sequence). The CDR3 covers 14 residues. The ends were cut back, 0 bases at V and 6 bases at J, with 13 bases in the middle. The DNA of the CDR3 is TGCAGTGCTAGAGATGGACGGCATTTGGATACGCAGTATTTT. The encoded protein is CSARDGRHLDTQYF.

This chain connects TRBV20-1 to TRBJ2-3, with TRBD2 identical over 9 bases. The CDR3 length is 15 residues. Losses at the gene ends were 3 bases for V and 2 bases for J; bases not matched to a gene: 6. In germline, CDR1 is DFQATT, CDR2 SNEGSKA (reference sequence). The CDR3 reads CSASTTSGITDTQYF. CDR3 nucleotide sequence: TGCAGTGCTAGCACGACTAGCGGTATCACAGATACGCAGTATTTT.

The sample holds many counts of this clonotype. The chain has TRBV3-1 and TRBJ1-2; D gene uncertain. The V end lost 0 bases, the J end lost 4 bases, and 9 bases lay between the germline ends. This CDR3 comprises 14 residues. Germline assignment: CDR1 LGHDT and CDR2 YNNKEL (reference sequence). The CDR3 is CASSQDGIGYGYTF. The DNA of the CDR3 is TGTGCCAGCAGCCAAGATGGGATCGGCTATGGCTACACCTTC.

The chain couples TRBV30 to TRBJ2-1, with D uncertain. V gave up 2 bases and J gave up 10 bases, with 15 bases separating them. CDR3 length: 13 residues. Germline CDR1 GTSNPN, CDR2 SVGIG (reference sequence). The chain's CDR3 is CAWSKDRQVEQFF. The DNA for the CDR3 is TGTGCCTGGAGTAAGGACCGACAAGTGGAGCAGTTCTTC.

Regarding this clonotype: Since a much larger clone is just one base distant, this may be a read error. The rearrangement links TRBV20-1 to TRBJ2-7; D not resolved. Germline V lookup: CDR1 DFQATT, CDR2 SNEGSKA (reference sequence). This CDR3 contains 11 residues. In nucleotides, the CDR3 is TGCAGAGCTTGGAAGAGCTACGAGCAGTACTTC. Translating gives CRAWKSYEQYF.

The chain joins TRBV25-1 to TRBJ2-3; 11 nucleotides agree with TRBD2. CDR3 size: 18 residues. V gave up 5 bases and J gave up 3 bases; unmatched junction bases: 13. Germline loops: CDR1 MGHDK, CDR2 SYGVNS. The CDR3 bases are TGTGCCAGCAGTTTTTCCTCCTATAGCGGGAGGGCAACAGATACGCAGTATTTT. It specifies CASSFSSYSGRATDTQYF.

CDR3 sequence reads: CASGVIASSGANVLTF. The CDR3, as DNA: TGTGCCAGCGGGGTAATCGCATCCTCTGGGGCCAACGTCCTGACTTTC. This chain connects TRBV5-6 to TRBJ2-6; D call uncertain. This CDR3 is built from 16 residues. The V end lost 7 bases, the J end lost 0 bases, and 14 bases lay between the germline ends. The germline CDR1 and CDR2 sequences are SGHDT and YYEEEE.

This clonotype was counted many times. The V and J genes are TRBV7-2 and TRBJ2-7; D is possibly TRBD1 (6 bases). CDR3 length: 14 residues. Trimming shortened V by 5 bases and J by 1 base, and 12 bases separated the two germline ends. CDR1 SGHTA and CDR2 FQGNSA come from the germline V gene. As DNA, the CDR3 is TGTGCCAGCAGCCGCGTACAGGGTTCCTACGAGCAGTACTTC. Amino acid sequence: CASSRVQGSYEQYF.

This clonotype was observed a few times. This chain links TRBV9 with TRBJ2-3, with D tentatively TRBD2 (5 bases). V was trimmed by 1 base and J by 2 bases, leaving 14 bases between them. The CDR3 has 16 residues. Germline-derived CDR1 and CDR2 are SGDLS and YYNGEE. The CDR3 region is CASSVPGVESTDTQYF. CDR3 DNA: TGTGCCAGCAGCGTACCCGGGGTTGAGTCCACAGATACGCAGTATTTT.

This clonotype was recorded a few times. The rearrangement uses TRBV7-2 and TRBJ1-5; D unclear. CDR1 SGHTA and CDR2 FQGNSA come from the germline V gene. Trimming removed 1 base at V and 6 bases at J, with 10 bases between. The CDR3 consists of 14 residues. CDR3 residues: CASSLGWKGQPQHF. The CDR3 DNA follows: TGTGCCAGCAGCTTAGGCTGGAAGGGTCAGCCCCAGCATTTT. Variable domain in full (rest from reference TRBV7-2 and TRBJ1-5): GAGVSQSPSNKVTEKGKDVELRCDPISGHTALYWYRQSLGQGLEFLIYFQGNSAPDKSGLPSDRFSAERTGGSVSTLTIQRTQQEDSAVYLCASSLGWKGQPQHFGDGTRLSIL.

The V and J genes are TRBV5-5 and TRBJ2-3, with 8 bases lining up with TRBD1. This CDR3 has 15 residues. Germline CDR1 is SGHKS and CDR2 is YYEKEE (reference sequence). Trimming at V came to 2 bases and at J to 4 bases, leaving 6 bases not matched to a gene. The chain's CDR3 is CASSFGQGGADTQYF. The CDR3 DNA is TGTGCCAGCAGCTTCGGACAGGGCGGCGCAGATACGCAGTATTTT.

The chain is built from TRBV2 and TRBJ2-5; maybe TRBD1 (7 bases). The germline V gene encodes CDR1 SNHLY and CDR2 FYNNEI. Deletions cut 10 bases from V and 4 bases from J, with 19 bases between. The CDR3 runs to 14 residues. The CDR3 is CATSVFQGGETQYF. In DNA form, the CDR3 reads TGTGCCACCTCAGTCTTTCAGGGGGGAGAGACCCAGTACTTC. Variable domain in full (rest from reference TRBV2 and TRBJ2-5): EPEVTQTPSHQVTQMGQEVILRCVPISNHLYFYWYRQILGQKVEFLVSFYNNEISEKSEIFDDQFSVERPDGSNFTLKIRSTKLEDSAMYFCATSVFQGGETQYFGPGTRLLVL.

The chain employs TRBV24-1 and TRBJ2-5, with 9 bases lining up with TRBD1. The CDR3 covers 16 residues. The V and J ends lost 3 bases and 4 bases, in that order; junction bases with no gene match: 8. Germline V gene data show CDR1 as KGHDR and CDR2 as SFDVKD. DNA of the CDR3: TGTGCCACCAGTGATCGGGGACAGGGAGTCGGAGAGACCCAGTACTTC. Protein product: CATSDRGQGVGETQYF.

This rearrangement joins TRBV20-1 to TRBJ2-7; 9 positions agree with TRBD2. CDR1 and CDR2 from the germline V gene are DFQATT and SNEGSKA (reference sequence). The CDR3 has 18 amino acids. V gave up 1 base and J gave up 7 bases; unmatched junction bases: 20. The CDR3 loop reads CSARVWRGGRERSREQYF. In DNA, the CDR3 is TGCAGTGCTAGAGTATGGAGGGGCGGGAGGGAGCGCTCGCGGGAGCAGTACTTC.

This clonotype has just a few counts. V usage is TRBV29-1 and J usage is TRBJ2-7; D ambiguous. Germline V lookup: CDR1 SQVTM, CDR2 ANQGSEA. Trimming pared 7 bases from V and 5 bases from J, leaving 18 bases between. CDR3 length: 13 amino acids. DNA for the CDR3: TGCAGCGCCGTAGGGCCTTTAACGAACGAGCAGTACTTC. Amino acids: CSAVGPLTNEQYF.

J is TRBJ2-5 and V is TRBV12-3 or TRBV12-4, with 7 positions matching TRBD1. Trimming cost V 4 bases and J 5 bases; bases outside gene matches: 7. The CDR3 has 14 residues. CDR3 coding DNA: TGTGCCAGCAGTTCCAGGGGGTTTGGGGAGACCCAGTACTTC. It is translated as CASSSRGFGETQYF.

This chain links TRBV3-1 with TRBJ2-7; weak D call: TRBD2 (5 bases). CDR3 length: 15 residues. V shed 4 bases and J shed 0 bases, with 13 bases lying between them. Germline-derived CDR1 and CDR2 are LGHDT and YNNKEL (reference sequence). In DNA, the CDR3 is TGTGCCAGCAGCCCCGGGGTAGGGAGCTCCTACGAGCAGTACTTC. Translated: CASSPGVGSSYEQYF.

This clonotype was picked up many times. The V and J genes are TRBV4-2 and TRBJ2-1; no clear D. In germline, CDR1 is LGHNA, CDR2 YNFKEQ. There are 9 residues in the CDR3. Trimming left V 6 bases short and J 10 bases short, with 4 bases between. CDR3 protein: CASRPEQFF. The CDR3 DNA sequence: TGTGCCAGCAGACCAGAGCAGTTCTTC.

This clonotype has a handful of counts. Compared with germline, one end of the junction differs, possibly owing to a read error. The chain combines TRBV7-7 with TRBJ2-2, with a possible D match to TRBD2 (6 bases). The CDR3 covers 16 residues. Germline CDR1 reads SSHAT; CDR2 reads FNYEAQ (reference sequence). CDR3 in DNA: TGTGCTAGCAGCTTAGCGGCGGGGCCGACAACCGGGGAGCTGTTTTTT. Protein product: CASSLAAGPTTGELFF.

This rearrangement joins TRBV6-1 to TRBJ2-1; D is undetermined. Per the germline V gene, CDR1 is MNHNS and CDR2 is SASEGT. V lost 4 bases and J 6 bases, leaving 16 bases between the germline ends. The CDR3 sequence is 15 residues long. In DNA form, the CDR3 reads TGTGCCAGCAGTGTGGAGAGTAGTTGGGGCAATGAGCAGTTCTTC. Protein: CASSVESSWGNEQFF.

The V gene is TRBV29-1, the J gene TRBJ1-6; D possibly corresponds to TRBD1 (5 bases). Germline V gene data show CDR1 as SQVTM and CDR2 as ANQGSEA. The CDR3 is 13 amino acids. The V gene lost 4 bases and the J gene lost 7 bases, with 11 bases spanning the gap. The CDR3 sequence is CSVAGGVNSPLHF. As DNA, the CDR3 is TGCAGCGTTGCGGGGGGGGTGAATTCACCCCTCCACTTT. Supplemented by reference TRBV29-1 and TRBJ1-6, the full variable domain reads SAVISQKPSRDICQRGTSLTIQCQVDSQVTMMFWYRQQPGQSLTLIATANQGSEATYESGFVIDKFPISRPNLTFSTLTVSNMSPEDSSIYLCSVAGGVNSPLHFGNGTRLTVT.

This clonotype was recorded a few times. This rearrangement joins TRBV3-1 to TRBJ1-2; 8 bases align to TRBD1. This CDR3 region has 15 residues. CDR1 and CDR2 (germline): LGHDT, YNNKEL (reference sequence). V gave up 2 bases and J gave up 5 bases; unmatched junction bases: 7. The CDR3 region is CASSQRDRGSYGYTF. CDR3 coding DNA: TGTGCCAGCAGCCAACGAGACAGGGGATCATATGGCTACACCTTC.

This clonotype was seen a few times. V usage is TRBV6-2 or TRBV6-3 and J usage is TRBJ2-1; D is unresolved. V was clipped by 6 bases and J by 4 bases, with 10 bases between them. Germline V gives CDR1 MNHEY, CDR2 SVGEGT. This CDR3 is 13 amino acids long. CDR3 sequence: CASSRGMYNEQFF. In DNA, the CDR3 is TGTGCCAGCAGCCGCGGCATGTACAATGAGCAGTTCTTC.

This clonotype was seen ten or more times. The chain combines TRBV29-1 with TRBJ2-1; TRBD2 matches 10 bases. Looked up from germline, CDR1 is SQVTM and CDR2 is ANQGSEA. The V and J ends lost 3 bases and 8 bases, in that order; junction bases with no gene match: 4. This CDR3 contains 13 residues. CDR3 residues: CSVEGLAGDEQFF. Here the CDR3 DNA reads TGCAGCGTTGAGGGCCTAGCGGGAGATGAGCAGTTCTTC.

The rearrangement links TRBV2 to TRBJ2-2; 10 nucleotides agree with TRBD2. Germline V gene data show CDR1 as SNHLY and CDR2 as FYNNEI. V dropped 4 bases and J dropped 5; count of bases not matched to a gene: 1. CDR3 size: 14 residues. The DNA of the CDR3 is TGTGCCAGCAGTGCACTAGCGGGAACCGGGGAGCTGTTTTTT. This translates into CASSALAGTGELFF.

This clonotype was detected only a few times. This sequence joins TRBV20-1 and TRBJ1-4, with a possible D match to TRBD1 (5 bases). V dropped 2 bases and J dropped 8 bases, with 15 bases sitting between them. The CDR3 is made up of 14 amino acids. The germline V gene encodes CDR1 DFQATT and CDR2 SNEGSKA (reference sequence). The CDR3 sequence is CSARRRQEGEKLFF. Here the CDR3 DNA reads TGCAGTGCTAGAAGAAGGCAGGAGGGGGAAAAACTGTTTTTT.

The rearrangement uses TRBV6-1 and TRBJ1-6; no clear D. Germline CDR1 is MNHNS and CDR2 is SASEGT. The CDR3 has 15 amino acids. Trimming pared 3 bases from V and 9 bases from J, leaving 15 bases between. The CDR3 DNA sequence: TGTGCCAGCAGTGATTTTTCCGGGAGGACTTCACCCCTCCACTTT. It is translated as CASSDFSGRTSPLHF.

This clonotype came up a few times. The chain recombines TRBV20-1 with TRBJ2-1; 8 bases map to TRBD2. Germline V lookup: CDR1 DFQATT, CDR2 SNEGSKA (reference sequence). V shed 4 bases, J shed 6 bases, and the junction held 14 bases outside the gene matches. This CDR3 has 16 amino acids. This CDR3 reads CSATIISGTSFNEQFF. The CDR3 DNA reads as TGCAGTGCTACCATTATTTCCGGGACTAGTTTCAATGAGCAGTTCTTC.

The chain uses TRBV10-3 and TRBJ1-3, with 9 bases identical to TRBD1. The CDR3 loop spans 16 amino acids. The germline V gene encodes CDR1 ENHRY and CDR2 SYGVKD. J lost 8 bases, V lost 2 bases, and 10 bases had no gene match. Here the CDR3 reads CAISETGTGTVYTIYF. CDR3 in DNA: TGTGCCATCAGTGAGACCGGGACAGGGACGGTGTACACCATATATTTT.